One sample yielded the 2 T cell receptor beta chains listed below, sequenced in a study of shared clonotypes between healthy human individuals. Naive CD8 populations comprised CD45RO-negative cells positively selected for CCR7, excluding terminally differentiated effector memory CD45RA+ cells. Profiled with immunoSEQ multiplex PCR; TCRdb holds only in-frame clones, not every one. This table has just over 2,000,000 clones, about 95% appearing once. Sequencing input: naive CD8+ T cells sorted from blood. These receptors all stem from a man between 18 and 29 years old in good health.

V is TRBV6-1 and J is TRBJ1-3; possibly TRBD1 for D (6 bases). V was shortened by 4 bases and J by 0 bases, with 7 bases between the two germline ends. The V gene's germline CDR1 is MNHNS and CDR2 SASEGT. The CDR3 is 14 residues long. The CDR3 DNA reads TGTGCCAGCAGTGCCAGGGGCTCTGGAAACACCATATATTTT. Amino acids: CASSARGSGNTIYF.

This clone was seen just once. The chain couples TRBV6-5 to TRBJ2-1; D might be TRBD2 (6 bases). Per germline, CDR1 MNHEY and CDR2 SVGAGI. The CDR3 is made up of 14 amino acids. With 4 bases removed from V and 7 bases from J, the gap between germline ends came to 14 bases. The CDR3 DNA reads as TGTGCCAGCAGTTCCGGAGGGCCAGGGAATGAGCAGTTCTTC. It specifies CASSSGGPGNEQFF.